These 14 T cell receptor beta chains were sequenced from one sample in a study of post-analysis software for immune sequencing data. These TCRs are of unknown antigen specificity. Study observations and caveats: Among a few TRBV segments more frequent in patients than controls were TRBV5-6, TRBV5-1 and TRBV20-1.

Unique-molecular-identifier-tagged TCR beta cDNA libraries were used. TCRdb itself ran the PCR reads through MiXCR, one entry per CDR3 protein. The sample lists roughly 650,000 distinct CDR3 sequences; approximately 59% were seen once. Sequences were obtained from blood. Source of these receptors: a girl aged 2 to 9 with multiple sclerosis.

In nucleotides, the CDR3 is TGTGCCAGCAGCCAAGATCGGGGTAGGGAGACCCAGTACTTC. Its protein product is CASSQDRGRETQYF. The chain joins TRBV4-2 to TRBJ2-5, with D possibly matching TRBD2 (5 bases). This CDR3 region has 14 residues. The germline gives CDR1 LGHNA, CDR2 YNFKEQ. The ends were cut back, 0 bases at V and 5 bases at J, with 10 bases in the middle.

The chain is built from TRBV9 and TRBJ2-3; a possible D gene is TRBD2 (5 bases). CDR1 and CDR2 (germline): SGDLS, YYNGEE. With 0 bases removed from V and 3 bases from J, the gap between germline ends came to 11 bases. The CDR3 contains 15 residues. The CDR3 sequence is CASSVVGAETDTQYF. CDR3 sequence (DNA): TGTGCCAGCAGCGTAGTGGGAGCGGAGACAGATACGCAGTATTTT. Based on the CDR3 plus reference TRBV9 and TRBJ2-3, the full variable domain is DSGVTQTPKHLITATGQRVTLRCSPRSGDLSVYWYQQSLDQGLQFLIQYYNGEERAKGNILERFSAQQFPDLHSELNLSSLELGDSALYFCASSVVGAETDTQYFGPGTRLTVL.

A few counts support this clonotype. The chain carries TRBV5-5 and TRBJ2-1; tentatively, D is TRBD1 or TRBD2 (5 bases each). V lost 0 bases, J lost 6 bases, and 13 bases lay in between. Germline lookup yields CDR1 SGHKS and CDR2 YYEKEE (reference sequence). CDR3 size: 15 residues. The CDR3 is CASSLEPPRGNEQFF. CDR3 nucleotides: TGTGCCAGCAGCTTGGAACCTCCGAGGGGCAATGAGCAGTTCTTC.

The rearrangement links TRBV7-2 to TRBJ2-7; TRBD2 matches 11 bases. This CDR3 has 18 residues. CDR1 and CDR2 (germline): SGHTA, FQGNSA. V was clipped by 0 bases and J by 0 bases; unmatched bases: 7. The CDR3 protein is CASSLAASGGLSSYEQYF. In DNA, the CDR3 is TGTGCCAGCAGCTTAGCGGCTAGCGGGGGGCTTAGCTCCTACGAGCAGTACTTC.

The V gene is TRBV7-8, the J gene TRBJ1-2; D ambiguous. Trimming cost V 8 bases and J 0 bases, with 16 bases left between them. Germline CDR1 and CDR2: SGHVS and FQNEAQ. The CDR3 is made up of 15 amino acids. The CDR3 protein is CASGLRSSANYGYTF. DNA of the CDR3: TGTGCCAGCGGACTTCGGTCTTCCGCTAACTATGGCTACACCTTC.

The genes are TRBV18 and TRBJ2-5; D ambiguous. The J call may not be correct, given that the DNA end is closer to TRBJ2-7. The CDR3 consists of 12 residues. CDR1 KGHSH and CDR2 LQKENI come from the germline V gene. CDR3: CASSPVDYEQYF. The CDR3 nucleotides read TGTGCCAGCTCACCGGTGGACTACGAGCAGTACTTC.

The CDR3 region has the DNA TGTGCCAGCAGGCCACTAGCGGGAGACTTGGATGAGCAGTTCTTC. Its translation is CASRPLAGDLDEQFF. J is TRBJ2-1 and V is TRBV6-2 or TRBV6-3; 11 bases map to TRBD2. Trimming took 6 bases from V and 8 from J; bases not matched to a gene: 9. CDR3 size: 15 residues. Germline V gives CDR1 MNHEY, CDR2 SVGEGT.

The J gene is TRBJ1-2, the V gene TRBV12-3 or TRBV12-4; 10 positions match TRBD1. V lost 3 bases to trimming and J lost 3 bases; unmatched junction nucleotides: 7. CDR3 length equals 16 residues. The CDR3 protein is CASSFGTGVDDYGYTF. CDR3 nucleotides: TGTGCCAGCAGTTTCGGGACAGGGGTGGACGACTATGGCTACACCTTC.

The chain links TRBV9 to TRBJ1-1, with D uncertain. The V and J ends lost 3 bases and 6 bases respectively, with 12 bases between them. The germline V gene encodes CDR1 SGDLS and CDR2 YYNGEE. The CDR3 has 13 residues. This CDR3 reads CASSGPANPEAFF. In DNA, the CDR3 is TGTGCCAGCAGCGGCCCAGCAAACCCTGAAGCTTTCTTT.

This clonotype was seen a handful of times. This chain's CDR3 is CASSPLVLAGKTYNEQFF. The CDR3 nucleotides read TGTGCCAGCTCACCACTAGTACTAGCGGGAAAAACCTACAATGAGCAGTTCTTC. The chain uses TRBV18 and TRBJ2-1; 10 bases are shared with TRBD2. CDR1 is KGHSH, CDR2 LQKENI, per germline. This CDR3 is built from 18 residues. V shed 1 base, J shed 2 bases, and the junction held 8 bases outside the gene matches.

CDR3 nucleotides: TGTGCCAGCACCCGAGAGCCGGGACTAGCGGGATACAACACCGGGGAGCTGTTTTTT. Protein product: CASTREPGLAGYNTGELFF. V usage is TRBV12-3 or TRBV12-4 and J usage is TRBJ2-2, with 13 bases matching TRBD2. CDR3 length: 19 residues. The J segment lost 2 bases and the V segment lost 7 bases, leaving 13 bases of the junction unmatched.

CDR3 residues: CSVQDRVNTEAFF. In DNA form, the CDR3 reads TGCAGCGTCCAGGACAGGGTGAACACTGAAGCTTTCTTT. The gene calls are TRBV29-1 and TRBJ1-1, with 8 bases lining up with TRBD1. Germline V gene data show CDR1 as SQVTM and CDR2 as ANQGSEA. After removal of 6 bases from V and 0 bases from J, the junction contained 3 bases not matched to a gene. The length of the CDR3 is 13 residues.

This chain uses TRBV5-5 with TRBJ2-2; TRBD2 matches 9 bases. Germline CDR1 reads SGHKS; CDR2 reads YYEKEE (reference sequence). CDR3 length: 16 amino acids. Trimming removed 3 bases from V and 1 base from J; junction bases left unmatched: 4. DNA for the CDR3: TGTGCCAGCAGCTCCTTAGCGGGAGAGAACACCGGGGAGCTGTTTTTT. The encoded protein is CASSSLAGENTGELFF.

This clonotype was seen a handful of times. V is TRBV29-1 and J is TRBJ1-1, with D hard to call. Germline V gene lookup returns CDR1 SQVTM and CDR2 ANQGSEA. This CDR3 comprises 11 residues. Trimming took 4 bases from V and 4 from J, leaving 7 bases between them. Written as DNA, the CDR3 is TGCAGCGTTGCTGTCAGCACTGAAGCTTTCTTT. Translated: CSVAVSTEAFF.